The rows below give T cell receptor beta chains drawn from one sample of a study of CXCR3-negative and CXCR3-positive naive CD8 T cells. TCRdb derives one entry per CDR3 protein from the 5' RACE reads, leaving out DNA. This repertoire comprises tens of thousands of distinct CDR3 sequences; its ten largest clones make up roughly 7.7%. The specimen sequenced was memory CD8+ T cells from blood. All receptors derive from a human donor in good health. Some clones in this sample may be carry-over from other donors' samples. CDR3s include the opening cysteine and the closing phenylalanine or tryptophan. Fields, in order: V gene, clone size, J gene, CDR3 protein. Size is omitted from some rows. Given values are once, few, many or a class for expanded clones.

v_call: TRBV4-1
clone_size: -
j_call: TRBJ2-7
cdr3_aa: CASSPRQGLSYEQYF

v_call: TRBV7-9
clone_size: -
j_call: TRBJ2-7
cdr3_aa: CASSLAVSYYEQYF

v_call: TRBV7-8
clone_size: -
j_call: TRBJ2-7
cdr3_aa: CASSYHPGQGAEEQYF

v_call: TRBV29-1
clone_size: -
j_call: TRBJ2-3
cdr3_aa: CSIEGTGVKADTQYF

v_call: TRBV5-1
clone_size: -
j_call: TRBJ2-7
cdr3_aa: CASSLGGAMFYEQYF

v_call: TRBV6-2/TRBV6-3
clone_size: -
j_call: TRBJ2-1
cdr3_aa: CASSYPDSSRNEQFF

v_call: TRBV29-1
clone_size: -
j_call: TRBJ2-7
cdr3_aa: CSVAADPLGQYF

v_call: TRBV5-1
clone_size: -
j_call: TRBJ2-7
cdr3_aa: CASSRGTGEVDEQYF

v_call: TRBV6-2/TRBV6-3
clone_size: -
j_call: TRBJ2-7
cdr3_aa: CASSYWGSYEQYF

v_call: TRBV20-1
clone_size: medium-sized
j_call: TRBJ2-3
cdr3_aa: CSARDLSLEVDTQYF

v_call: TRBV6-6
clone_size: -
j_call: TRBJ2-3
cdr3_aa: CASSSTSTDTQYF

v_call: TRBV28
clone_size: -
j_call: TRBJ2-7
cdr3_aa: CASSSARGRYEQYF

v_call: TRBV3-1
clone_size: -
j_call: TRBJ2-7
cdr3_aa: CASSRPGQGLYEQYF

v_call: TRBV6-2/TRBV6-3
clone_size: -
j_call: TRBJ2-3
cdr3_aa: CASSYLGTSGGTTDTQYF

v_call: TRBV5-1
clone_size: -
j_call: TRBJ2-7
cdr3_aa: CASRGSGNYEQYF

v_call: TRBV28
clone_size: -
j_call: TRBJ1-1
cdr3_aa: CASSPNTEAFF

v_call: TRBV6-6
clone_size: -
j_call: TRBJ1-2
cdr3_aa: CASSRTAWDGYTF

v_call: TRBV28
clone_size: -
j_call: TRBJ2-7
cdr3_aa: CASSLDRGRYEQYF

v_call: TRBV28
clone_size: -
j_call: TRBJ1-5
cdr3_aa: CASSLSRRGNQPQHF

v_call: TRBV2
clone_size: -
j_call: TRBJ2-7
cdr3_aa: CASKYPTYEQYF

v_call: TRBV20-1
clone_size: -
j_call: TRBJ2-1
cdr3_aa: CSARFRGLNEQFF

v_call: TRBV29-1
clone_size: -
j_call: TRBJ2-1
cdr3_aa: CSVGKLVEQFF

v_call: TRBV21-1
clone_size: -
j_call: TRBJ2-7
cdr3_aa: CASSPDYEQYF

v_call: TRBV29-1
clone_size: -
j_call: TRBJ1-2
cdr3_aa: CSVDQDYGYTF

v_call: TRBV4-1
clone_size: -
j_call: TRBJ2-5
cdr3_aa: CASSQKQGGGLQETQYF

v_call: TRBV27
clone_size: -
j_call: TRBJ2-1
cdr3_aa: CASSLSAGSSYNEQFF

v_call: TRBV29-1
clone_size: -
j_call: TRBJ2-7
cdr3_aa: CSVGSGAPEQYF

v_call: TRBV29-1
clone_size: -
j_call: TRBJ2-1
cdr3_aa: CSVDPTYQGHEQFF